These 12 T cell receptor beta chains share one sample of origin, sequenced in a study of blood T cell repertoires in COVID-19. TCRdb keeps only in-frame clones here, not all; method: immunoSEQ multiplex PCR. The sample has about 340,000 clones, around four fifths seen once. The sequencing input was peripheral blood. The receptors come from a man aged 25 to 40 with active or convalescent COVID-19.

This clone was observed once. J is TRBJ2-7 and V is TRBV21-1; the DNA was not compared with TRBD2, the D call given in the table. TRBV21-1 counts as a pseudogene. The CDR3 has 15 amino acids. In nucleotides, the CDR3 is TGTGCCAGCAGCAAAACTCCGGGGAACTCCTACGAGCAGTACTTC. This translates into CASSKTPGNSYEQYF.

This clone was seen a handful of times. The V and J genes are TRBV27 and TRBJ2-1; 8 nucleotides match TRBD2. Germline V gives CDR1 MNHEY, CDR2 SMNVEV (reference sequence). J gave up 8 bases and V 8 bases, and 14 bases lay outside the gene matches. The CDR3 extends over 15 amino acids. The CDR3 coding sequence is TGTGCCAGCGGACTAGCCCCGCCCTACGACTATGAGCAGTTCTTC. As protein: CASGLAPPYDYEQFF.

The chain uses TRBV5-6 and TRBJ2-1; TRBD2 agrees at 9 bases. J was trimmed by 0 bases and V by 4 bases; bases with no gene match: 2. CDR3 length: 15 amino acids. Germline lookup yields CDR1 SGHDT and CDR2 YYEEEE. CDR3 sequence reads: CASSRSGSSYNEQFF. The DNA for the CDR3 is TGTGCCAGCAGCCGTAGCGGGAGCTCCTACAATGAGCAGTTCTTC.

V and J are TRBV4-3 and TRBJ1-1; D gene unclear. Germline V gives CDR1 LGHNA, CDR2 YSLEER. V was pared by 4 bases and J by 5 bases, with 17 bases between. The CDR3 contains 15 residues. For the CDR3, the DNA is TGCGCCAGCAGCCGAAACCTGGAGGGTGTAACTGAAGCTTTCTTT. Translating gives CASSRNLEGVTEAFF.

The chain links TRBV4-3 to TRBJ2-7; 7 bases are shared with TRBD2. This CDR3 is built from 18 residues. Germline assignment: CDR1 LGHNA and CDR2 YSLEER. Trimming at V came to 1 base and at J to 5 bases, leaving 17 bases not matched to a gene. The CDR3 spells CASSQGRAGEGGPHEQYF. CDR3 nucleotide sequence: TGCGCCAGCAGCCAAGGAAGGGCCGGAGAGGGAGGGCCCCACGAGCAGTACTTC.

This clone was seen a handful of times. The genes are TRBV5-4 and TRBJ1-2; D may be TRBD1 (6 bases). The CDR3 is 13 amino acids. Trimming pared 6 bases from V and 3 bases from J, leaving 12 bases between. Germline CDR1 and CDR2: SGHNT and YYREEE (reference sequence). The CDR3 loop is CASKVDRYYGYTF. Here the CDR3 DNA reads TGTGCCAGCAAGGTGGACAGATACTATGGCTACACCTTC.

V usage is TRBV7-3 and J usage is TRBJ2-3, with TRBD2 matching 15 bases. Trimming took 0 bases from V and 6 from J; bases not matched to a gene: 10. From germline, CDR1 is SGHTA and CDR2 FQGTGA. The CDR3 extends over 19 amino acids. The CDR3 loop reads CASSLTFGLAGGDGDTQYF. As DNA, the CDR3 is TGTGCCAGCAGCTTAACGTTTGGACTAGCGGGAGGGGACGGGGATACGCAGTATTTT.

The chain links TRBV7-9 to TRBJ1-5; D uncertain. The CDR3 is made up of 13 amino acids. Germline V gene sequence: CDR1 SEHNR, CDR2 FQNEAQ (reference sequence). Trimming cost V 4 bases and J 4 bases, with 8 bases left between them. The CDR3 DNA follows: TGTGCCAGCAGCTCCCTCGGTAATCAGCCCCAGCATTTT. It specifies CASSSLGNQPQHF. The full variable domain, rest sourced from reference TRBV7-9 and TRBJ1-5, is DTGVSQNPRHKITKRGQNVTFRCDPISEHNRLYWYRQTLGQGPEFLTYFQNEAQLEKSRLLSDRFSAERPKGSFSTLEIQRTEQGDSAMYLCASSSLGNQPQHFGDGTRLSIL.

The chain uses TRBV20-1 and TRBJ2-3; 8 positions match TRBD2. The CDR3 is 15 residues long. Germline lookup yields CDR1 DFQATT and CDR2 SNEGSKA (reference sequence). J lost 0 bases, V lost 3 bases, and 5 bases had no gene match. The CDR3 DNA is TGCAGTGCTAGTCCCCCTAGCGGGAGCACAGATACGCAGTATTTT. Amino acids: CSASPPSGSTDTQYF.

The count of this clone is one. The chain carries TRBV10-1 and TRBJ2-2; a weak D match, TRBD1 (6 bases). Germline CDR1 is WNHNN and CDR2 is SYGVQD (reference sequence). V lost 4 bases and J 1 base, leaving 10 bases between the germline ends. The CDR3 is made up of 15 amino acids. In DNA, the CDR3 is TGCGCCAGCAGTGCCGGGACACAGAACACCGGGGAGCTGTTTTTT. Translation: CASSAGTQNTGELFF.

The chain combines TRBV4-1 with TRBJ1-1; D unclear. V gave up 0 bases and J gave up 4 bases, with 12 bases separating them. Germline V gene lookup returns CDR1 MGHRA and CDR2 YSYEKL. The CDR3 runs to 15 residues. The CDR3 DNA follows: TGCGCCAGCAGCCAAGAGGAGAGGGCCCGCACTGAAGCTTTCTTT. It specifies CASSQEERARTEAFF.

V usage is TRBV29-1 and J usage is TRBJ2-7, with D maybe TRBD2 (6 bases). The CDR3 length is 15 residues. The germline gives CDR1 SQVTM, CDR2 ANQGSEA. V lost 3 bases and J 6 bases, leaving 21 bases between the germline ends. CDR3 sequence (DNA): TGCAGCGTTGATGGGAGGCAGGAGGGGTCCCGCGAGCAGTACTTC. Protein product: CSVDGRQEGSREQYF.